Below, 31 T cell receptor beta chains from the same sample are listed, as sequenced in a study of response to subunit inactivated influenza vaccine. TCRdb processed the RT-PCR reads anew with MiXCR; each CDR3 protein has one entry. The sample yields about 580,000 distinct CDR3 sequences, 14% seen once. The specimen comprised PBMCs from blood, sampled 11 to 12 days after vaccination. These receptors all come from a man in his fifties or sixties who received an inactivated influenza vaccine.

This clonotype was seen more than once but under ten times. The CDR3: CASSYSTGRGHNEQFF. The DNA for the CDR3 is TGTGCCAGCAGTTACTCGACCGGGAGGGGCCACAATGAGCAGTTCTTC. The chain uses TRBV6-2 or TRBV6-3 and TRBJ2-1; TRBD2 matches 8 bases. This CDR3 contains 16 residues. Germline CDR1 MNHEY, CDR2 SVGEGT. Trimming removed 0 bases from V and 5 bases from J; junction bases left unmatched: 6.

A few counts support this clonotype. The rearrangement joins TRBV3-1 to TRBJ2-1, with TRBD1 matching over 10 bases. CDR1 and CDR2 from the germline V gene are LGHDT and YNNKEL (reference sequence). This CDR3 has 15 residues. Trimming at V came to 0 bases and at J to 8 bases, leaving 4 bases not matched to a gene. CDR3 DNA sequence: TGTGCCAGCAGCCAAGAAGACAGGGGGCTGGATGAGCAGTTCTTC. It translates to CASSQEDRGLDEQFF.

This clonotype was found a few times. The chain employs TRBV12-3 or TRBV12-4 and TRBJ1-4; 10 nucleotides align to TRBD1. Germline trimming cut 5 bases from V and 12 bases from J; bases unmatched to any gene: 9. This CDR3 comprises 14 residues. The CDR3 bases are TGTGCCAGCAGTACCGGGACAGGGGAGGTGGAACTGTTTTTT. It yields the protein CASSTGTGEVELFF.

This clonotype showed up just a few times. V is TRBV29-1 and J is TRBJ1-3; D is unresolved. The germline gives CDR1 SQVTM, CDR2 ANQGSEA. The CDR3 extends over 14 amino acids. The V end was cut by 3 bases, the J end by 5 bases, with 14 bases between. The CDR3 sequence is CSVEVVRPRNTIYF. As DNA, the CDR3 is TGCAGCGTTGAGGTGGTCAGACCAAGAAACACCATATATTTT.

In regard to this clonotype: A read error may explain this, as a much larger clone is one base away. The chain has TRBV5-1 and TRBJ1-4; D unclear. The CDR3 consists of 16 residues. Germline V lookup: CDR1 SGHRS, CDR2 YFSETQ. Trimming left V 0 bases short and J 3 bases short, with 12 bases between. The CDR3 is CASSLAGDVANEKLFF. Written as DNA, the CDR3 is TGCGCCAGCAGCTTGGCCGGAGACGTAGCTAATGAAAAACTGTTTTTT. Using reference TRBV5-1 and TRBJ1-4 for the parts outside the CDR3, the full variable domain is KAGVTQTPRYLIKTRGQQVTLSCSPISGHRSVSWYQQTPGQGLQFLFEYFSETQRNKGNFPGRFSGRQFSNSRSEMNVSTLELGDSALYLCASSLAGDVANEKLFFGSGTQLSVL.

The chain uses TRBV5-4 and TRBJ2-7; 9 nucleotides match TRBD1. The germline gives CDR1 SGHNT, CDR2 YYREEE (reference sequence). This CDR3 region has 16 residues. V shed 0 bases and J 4 bases; nucleotides not matched to a gene: 8. CDR3 nucleotides: TGTGCCAGCAGCTTGGGAACCGGGACAGGGAATTACGAGCAGTACTTC. As protein: CASSLGTGTGNYEQYF.

In this sample, this clonotype turned up a few times. The chain joins TRBV20-1 to TRBJ1-6, with D hard to call. Looked up from germline, CDR1 is DFQATT and CDR2 is SNEGSKA (reference sequence). V was shortened by 4 bases and J by 10 bases, with 11 bases between the two germline ends. The CDR3 runs to 12 residues. CDR3 nucleotide sequence: TGCAGTGCTATCCTTGGTAAATCACCCCTCCACTTT. Protein sequence: CSAILGKSPLHF.

The chain combines TRBV9 with TRBJ2-3; D is possibly TRBD1 or TRBD2 (7 bases each). V was clipped by 2 bases and J by 4 bases, with 17 bases between them. The CDR3 covers 16 residues. Looked up from germline, CDR1 is SGDLS and CDR2 is YYNGEE. CDR3 residues: CASSVTDREGADTQYF. CDR3 bases: TGTGCCAGCAGCGTGACAGACAGGGAGGGTGCAGATACGCAGTATTTT.

In this sample, this clonotype turned up a few times. The chain links TRBV5-1 to TRBJ2-7; weak D call: TRBD1 (6 bases). V lost 4 bases and J lost 3, with 17 bases in between. Germline CDR1 is SGHRS and CDR2 is YFSETQ. The CDR3 extends over 15 amino acids. In DNA form, the CDR3 reads TGCGCCAGCAGCCCAAGGACAGCGCAGATCTACGAGCAGTACTTC. As protein: CASSPRTAQIYEQYF. Using reference TRBV5-1 and TRBJ2-7 for the parts outside the CDR3, the full variable domain is KAGVTQTPRYLIKTRGQQVTLSCSPISGHRSVSWYQQTPGQGLQFLFEYFSETQRNKGNFPGRFSGRQFSNSRSEMNVSTLELGDSALYLCASSPRTAQIYEQYFGPGTRLTVT.

This clonotype was seen only a few times. V is TRBV6-2 or TRBV6-3 and J is TRBJ1-2, with 7 bases matching TRBD1. The V gene's germline CDR1 is MNHEY and CDR2 SVGEGT. This CDR3 comprises 12 residues. V lost 8 bases and J lost 6; bases outside the gene matches: 6. CDR3 sequence reads: CASWDSPHGYTF. In DNA form, the CDR3 reads TGTGCCAGCTGGGACAGCCCTCATGGCTACACCTTC.

This clonotype came up a few times. CDR3 loop: CASSGSGEKLFF. In nucleotides, the CDR3 is TGTGCCAGCAGTGGATCGGGAGAAAAACTGTTTTTT. V gene TRBV11-2 combines with J gene TRBJ1-4, with D uncertain. The germline gives CDR1 SGHAT, CDR2 FQNNGV. CDR3 length equals 12 residues. Trimming removed 6 bases at V and 8 bases at J, with 10 bases between.

The chain uses TRBV20-1 and TRBJ2-2; D is perhaps TRBD1 or TRBD2 (5 bases each). Trimming shortened V by 1 base and J by 6 bases, and 15 bases separated the two germline ends. The CDR3 consists of 15 residues. Looked up from germline, CDR1 is DFQATT and CDR2 is SNEGSKA (reference sequence). The CDR3 protein is CSARAPGRSAGELFF. CDR3 coding DNA: TGCAGTGCTAGAGCTCCGGGGCGAAGCGCCGGGGAGCTGTTTTTT.

The table lists this clonotype with many counts. V gene TRBV4-3 combines with J gene TRBJ2-7; 11 nucleotides match TRBD1. V lost 4 bases and J lost 7; bases outside the gene matches: 3. The CDR3 has 13 residues. Germline lookup yields CDR1 LGHNA and CDR2 YSLEER. CDR3 sequence: CASSRDRGGEQYF. The CDR3 DNA reads as TGCGCCAGCAGCCGGGACAGGGGGGGTGAGCAGTACTTC.

This clonotype was detected a few times. The CDR3 loop is CASSSWDSTNQPQHF. CDR3 nucleotide sequence: TGTGCCAGCAGCTCCTGGGACAGCACGAATCAGCCCCAGCATTTT. The rearrangement joins TRBV7-8 to TRBJ1-5; 7 positions match TRBD1. Losses at the gene ends were 4 bases for V and 4 bases for J; bases not matched to a gene: 7. The CDR3 loop spans 15 amino acids. The germline V gene encodes CDR1 SGHVS and CDR2 FQNEAQ.

This clonotype was found many times. The chain has TRBV20-1 and TRBJ1-2; D is perhaps TRBD1 (6 bases). In germline, CDR1 is DFQATT, CDR2 SNEGSKA (reference sequence). Trimming left V 3 bases short and J 6 bases short, with 8 bases between. The length of the CDR3 is 11 residues. In DNA, the CDR3 is TGCAGTGCTAGTTACAGGGATGGCTACACCTTC. This translates into CSASYRDGYTF.

The chain carries TRBV20-1 and TRBJ2-3, with a weak D call TRBD2 (6 bases). In germline, CDR1 is DFQATT, CDR2 SNEGSKA (reference sequence). V gave up 2 bases and J gave up 4 bases, with 16 bases separating them. The CDR3 runs 15 residues. The CDR3 DNA reads as TGCAGTGCTAGAAATCTAATCGGGAGTGCAGATACGCAGTATTTT. This translates into CSARNLIGSADTQYF.

The chain has TRBV5-1 and TRBJ1-1; D is undetermined. Germline loops: CDR1 SGHRS, CDR2 YFSETQ. Trimming left V 1 base short and J 4 bases short, with 14 bases between. This CDR3 has 15 amino acids. CDR3 protein: CASSLWEEGGTEAFF. The CDR3, as DNA: TGCGCCAGCAGCTTGTGGGAAGAGGGAGGCACTGAAGCTTTCTTT.

This clonotype was detected a few times. The gene calls are TRBV20-1 and TRBJ2-4, with D uncertain. V was pared by 6 bases and J by 0 bases, with 12 bases between. Germline V gives CDR1 DFQATT, CDR2 SNEGSKA (reference sequence). There are 14 residues in the CDR3. The CDR3 loop reads CSAARRAAKNIQYF. For the CDR3, the DNA is TGCAGTGCAGCCAGAAGGGCAGCCAAAAACATTCAGTACTTC.

J is TRBJ2-1 and V is TRBV6-2 or TRBV6-3, with TRBD2 matching 10 bases. This CDR3 has 21 amino acids. From germline, CDR1 is MNHEY and CDR2 SVGEGT. With V trimmed by 6 bases and J by 4 bases, 24 bases remained unmatched. This CDR3 reads CASSLGPFYRGTSESYNEQFF. The CDR3 DNA reads TGTGCCAGCAGCCTCGGACCTTTCTACCGCGGGACTAGCGAATCTTACAATGAGCAGTTCTTC.

The chain uses TRBV4-2 and TRBJ2-5; 9 bases are shared with TRBD2. CDR3 length: 18 amino acids. Germline V lookup: CDR1 LGHNA, CDR2 YNFKEQ. J gave up 4 bases and V 0 bases, and 12 bases lay outside the gene matches. The CDR3 nucleotides read TGTGCCAGCAGCCAAGATTTCTCGGCGGGAGGGCCCGCAGAGACCCAGTACTTC. Translation gives CASSQDFSAGGPAETQYF.

This clonotype was seen at least ten times. The genes are TRBV6-6 and TRBJ2-7; 8 bases map to TRBD1. There are 13 residues in the CDR3. The V gene end was trimmed by 5 bases and the J gene end by 2 bases; junction bases not matched to a gene: 2. Germline CDR1 and CDR2: MNHNY and SVGAGI (reference sequence). The CDR3 region has the DNA TGTGCCAGCAGTAAGGACAGGGCCTACGAGCAGTACTTC. Residues: CASSKDRAYEQYF.

This clonotype was seen a few times. V usage is TRBV5-1 and J usage is TRBJ1-4, with a possible D match to TRBD1 (6 bases). The V end lost 4 bases, the J end lost 6 bases, and 16 bases lay between the germline ends. The CDR3 spans 15 residues. Per germline, CDR1 SGHRS and CDR2 YFSETQ. This CDR3 reads CASSIGGGMDEKLFF. The CDR3 bases are TGCGCCAGCAGCATAGGGGGAGGGATGGATGAAAAACTGTTTTTT.

This rearrangement joins TRBV3-1 to TRBJ1-5, with D perhaps TRBD1 (5 bases). Germline V CDR1 and CDR2: LGHDT, YNNKEL (reference sequence). The V gene lost 1 base and the J gene lost 1 base, with 8 bases spanning the gap. The CDR3 has 15 residues. The CDR3 is CASSQGGTSNQPQHF. DNA for the CDR3: TGTGCCAGCAGCCAAGGGGGGACGAGCAATCAGCCCCAGCATTTT. The variable domain in full, with the rest retrieved from reference TRBV3-1 and TRBJ1-5, is DTAVSQTPKYLVTQMGNDKSIKCEQNLGHDTMYWYKQDSKKFLKIMFSYNNKELIINETVPNRFSPKSPDKAHLNLHINSLELGDSAVYFCASSQGGTSNQPQHFGDGTRLSIL.

The table lists this clonotype with a few counts. The chain carries TRBV12-3 or TRBV12-4 and TRBJ1-5, with TRBD1 matching 10 bases. This CDR3 spans 14 amino acids. J gave up 8 bases and V 6 bases, and 7 bases lay outside the gene matches. The CDR3 bases are TGTGCCAGCAGACAGACAGGGGGCACGGAGCCCCAGCATTTT. It codes for CASRQTGGTEPQHF.

This clonotype was observed a few times. This sequence joins TRBV6-2 or TRBV6-3 and TRBJ2-2; D is possibly TRBD1 (6 bases). This CDR3 comprises 18 residues. V was cut by 3 bases and J by 1 base, with 18 bases left in between. The V gene's germline CDR1 is MNHEY and CDR2 SVGEGT. DNA for the CDR3: TGTGCCAGCAGTTATTTAGTATCCGGACAGAAGAACACCGGGGAGCTGTTTTTT. It yields the protein CASSYLVSGQKNTGELFF.

This clonotype was found many times. V is TRBV5-1 and J is TRBJ2-2, with 11 bases matching TRBD1. The CDR3 is 16 residues long. CDR1 and CDR2 (germline): SGHRS, YFSETQ. The trim removed 3 bases at V and 4 bases at J, leaving 5 bases unmatched. CDR3 nucleotide sequence: TGCGCCAGCAGCTGGACAGGGGGCGACGGCACCGGGGAGCTGTTTTTT. Its translation: CASSWTGGDGTGELFF.

This clonotype was recorded a few times. The chain combines TRBV19 with TRBJ2-1; 8 nucleotides line up with TRBD2. V lost 8 bases and J lost 8; bases outside the gene matches: 20. The CDR3 extends over 17 amino acids. Germline CDR1 reads LNHDA; CDR2 reads SQIVND (reference sequence). DNA of the CDR3: TGTGCCAGTGGTTCCGTCGTCGGGACTAGGTGGACCCATGAGCAGTTCTTC. Translated: CASGSVVGTRWTHEQFF.

This clonotype showed up many times. The V gene is TRBV7-2, the J gene TRBJ1-6, with D tentatively TRBD1 (5 bases). The V gene's germline CDR1 is SGHTA and CDR2 FQGNSA. V dropped 4 bases and J dropped 6 bases, with 13 bases sitting between them. The length of the CDR3 is 15 residues. The CDR3 loop reads CASSYDSFLNSPLHF. Written as DNA, the CDR3 is TGTGCCAGCAGCTACGACAGCTTCCTTAATTCACCCCTCCACTTT.

This clonotype was seen more than once but under ten times. The chain carries TRBV28 and TRBJ2-5; D possibly matches TRBD1 or TRBD2 (7 bases each). The CDR3 totals 14 residues. Per the germline V gene, CDR1 is MDHEN and CDR2 is SYDVKM. The germline V and J ends were trimmed by 5 bases and 4 bases, with 14 bases remaining between them. CDR3 residues: CASSLRGRVETQYF. The CDR3 coding sequence is TGTGCCAGCAGTCTCAGGGGGAGGGTAGAGACCCAGTACTTC.

V usage is TRBV13 and J usage is TRBJ2-7, with 13 nucleotides matching TRBD2. The junction had 10 bases not matched to a gene; V was cut back by 5 bases and J by 6 bases. Germline loops: CDR1 PRHDT, CDR2 FYEKMQ (reference sequence). The CDR3 sequence is 16 residues long. Here the CDR3 DNA reads TGTGCCAGCAGCCTACTAGCGGGAGGGCCGGCGGGCGAGCAGTACTTC. It is translated as CASSLLAGGPAGEQYF.

This chain joins TRBV5-1 and TRBJ2-5; 7 bases are shared with TRBD1. This CDR3 is 13 amino acids long. Trimming took 3 bases from V and 5 from J; bases not matched to a gene: 4. CDR1 is SGHRS, CDR2 YFSETQ, per germline. The CDR3 DNA reads as TGCGCCAGCAGCTCCACGACAGGGGAGACCCAGTACTTC. Amino acid sequence: CASSSTTGETQYF.